This TCR beta chain was documented in a study of long-term antiretroviral therapy in people with HIV. A note on this clone: The antigen remains unidentified.

General observations from the study: ART-treated samples gained diversity yet remained below transplant donor controls. Spans of CDR3 length were tighter for HIV repertoires than for controls.

It was in the United States that all participants with HIV were treated. Researchers report immunoSEQ v3.0 was run at survey level. A target of roughly 40,000-50,000 T-cell genomes per sample was set for sequencing. The method was immunoSEQ multiplex PCR; TCRdb's version includes in-frame clones alone and lacks a portion of them. The top ten hold roughly 4.9% of the sample, which has 23,000 or so clones, more than 75% seen once. The CDR3 is 15 residues long. The germline V and J ends were trimmed by 4 bases and 0 bases, with 10 bases remaining between them. CDR1 and CDR2 from the germline V gene are MNHEY and SVGAGI.

V is TRBV6-5 and J is TRBJ1-3, with D perhaps TRBD1 (5 bases). Sequenced here: unsorted PBMCs, sampled 0.5 years after starting antiretroviral therapy. The receptor was isolated from a woman between 40 and 50 years old with HIV. CDR3 bases: TGTGCCAGCAGTTCGCAGGGTCGCTCTGGAAACACCATATATTTT. It codes for CASSSQGRSGNTIYF.